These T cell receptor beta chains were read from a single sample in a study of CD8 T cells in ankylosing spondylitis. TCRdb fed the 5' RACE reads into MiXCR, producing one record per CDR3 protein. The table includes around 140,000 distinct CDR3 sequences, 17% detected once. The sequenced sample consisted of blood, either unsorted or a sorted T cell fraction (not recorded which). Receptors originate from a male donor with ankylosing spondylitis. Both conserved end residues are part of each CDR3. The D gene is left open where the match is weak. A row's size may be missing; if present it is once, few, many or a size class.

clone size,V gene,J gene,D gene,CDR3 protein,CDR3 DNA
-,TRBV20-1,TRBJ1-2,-,CSARGEVVTATNYGYTF,TGCAGTGCTAGAGGGGAGGTCGTCACCGCTACTAACTATGGCTACACCTTC
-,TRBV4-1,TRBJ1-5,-,CASSQDMGQDLSFSNQPQHF,TGCGCCAGCAGCCAAGACATGGGACAAGACTTATCTTTTAGCAATCAGCCCCAGCATTTT
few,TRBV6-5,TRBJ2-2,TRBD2,CASSLAGGELFF,TGTGCCAGCAGTCTAGCGGGAGGGGAGCTGTTTTTT
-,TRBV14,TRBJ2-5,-,CASSLLWLQQTQYF,TGTGCCAGCAGCTTGCTGTGGCTCCAACAGACCCAGTACTTC
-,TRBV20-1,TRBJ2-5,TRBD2,CSARTSGEPGGERETQYF,TGCAGTGCTCGGACTAGCGGGGAACCAGGCGGGGAGAGAGAGACCCAGTACTTC
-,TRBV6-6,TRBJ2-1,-,CATRTVHEQFF,TGTGCCACCCGGACCGTACATGAGCAGTTCTTC
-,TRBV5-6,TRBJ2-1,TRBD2,CASSTPAGGERNEQFF,TGTGCCAGCAGCACCCCCGCGGGGGGGGAACGTAATGAGCAGTTCTTC
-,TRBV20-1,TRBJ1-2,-,CSARGAPSNYGYTF,TGCAGTGCTAGAGGGGCACCTTCTAACTATGGCTACACCTTC
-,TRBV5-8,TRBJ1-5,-,CASSLTGTSNQPQHF,TGTGCCAGCAGTTTAACAGGGACGAGCAATCAGCCCCAGCATTTT
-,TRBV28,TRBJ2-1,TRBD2,CASSLGGHLSGNPGDNEQFF,TGTGCCAGCAGTTTAGGGGGACATCTTAGCGGGAACCCGGGGGACAATGAGCAGTTCTTC
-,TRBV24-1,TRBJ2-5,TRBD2,CATSDQTSWETQYF,TGTGCCACCAGTGACCAGACTAGCTGGGAGACCCAGTACTTC
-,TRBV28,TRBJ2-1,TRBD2,CASIGGGPPYNEQFF,TGTGCCAGCATCGGGGGGGGCCCCCCATACAATGAGCAGTTCTTC
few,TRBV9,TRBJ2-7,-,CASLPWAHEQYF,TGTGCCAGCCTTCCCTGGGCCCACGAGCAGTACTTC
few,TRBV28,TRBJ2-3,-,CASSPVPRVDTQYF,TGTGCCAGCAGCCCCGTACCCCGGGTAGATACGCAGTATTTT
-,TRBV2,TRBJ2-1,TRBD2,CALGGGGRTYNEQFF,TGTGCCCTTGGGGGGGGCGGGAGGACCTACAATGAGCAGTTCTTC
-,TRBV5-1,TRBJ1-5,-,CASSLAGWGPDQPQHF,TGCGCCAGCAGCTTGGCCGGGTGGGGGCCGGATCAGCCCCAGCATTTT
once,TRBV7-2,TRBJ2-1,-,CASSLGQGDPRRNEQFF,TGTGCCAGCAGCTTAGGTCAAGGCGACCCGCGGCGCAATGAGCAGTTCTTC
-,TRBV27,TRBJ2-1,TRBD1,CASSSGTGEFF,TGTGCCAGCAGTTCAGGGACAGGGGAGTTCTTC
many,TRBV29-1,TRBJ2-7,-,CSVGAESSSYEQYF,TGCAGCGTTGGGGCGGAATCTAGCTCCTACGAGCAGTACTTC
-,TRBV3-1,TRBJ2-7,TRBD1,CASSPGTGELYEQYF,TGTGCCAGCAGCCCCGGGACAGGGGAGCTGTACGAGCAGTACTTC
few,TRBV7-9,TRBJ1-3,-,CASSFPSSGNTIYF,TGTGCCAGCAGCTTCCCAAGCTCTGGAAACACCATATATTTT
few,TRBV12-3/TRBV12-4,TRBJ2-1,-,CASSAGRPLFNEQFF,TGTGCCAGCAGTGCCGGTAGACCCTTATTCAATGAGCAGTTCTTC
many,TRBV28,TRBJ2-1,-,CASSFDSQVIDEQFF,TGTGCCAGCAGTTTTGACTCCCAGGTTATAGATGAGCAGTTCTTC
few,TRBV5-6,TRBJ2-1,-,CASSLGGLRSVYNEQFF,TGTGCCAGCAGCCTGGGTGGCTTGCGAAGCGTCTACAATGAGCAGTTCTTC
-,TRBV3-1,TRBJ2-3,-,CASSQGVLDADTQYF,TGTGCCAGCAGCCAAGGAGTTTTAGACGCAGATACGCAGTATTTT
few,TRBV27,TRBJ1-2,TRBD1,CASSATPGQSYGYTF,TGTGCCAGCAGTGCTACCCCGGGACAGTCATATGGCTACACCTTC